This T cell receptor beta chain appears in the sequencing data of a study of PD-1 blockade in classical Hodgkin lymphoma. Concerning this clone: Antigen: not known.

Measured with immunoSEQ multiplex PCR; TCRdb has only the in-frame clones, and not every one. The table lists 99,000 or so clones, roughly 89% of them singletons, with 19% in the top ten. The CDR3 covers 15 residues. CDR1 and CDR2 from the germline V gene are SGHVS and FNYEAQ. The ends lost 5 bases at V and 2 bases at J; junction bases unmatched: 8. Study results and caveats: Reports indicated that newly diagnosed patients had lower baseline TCR diversity than healthy donors did.

Sample time point: cycle 4 day 1 (C4D1), after more than 5 weeks of nivolumab. Every patient had relapsed following autologous stem cell transplantation, and cohorts differed in brentuximab vedotin exposure. The sample was peripheral blood mononuclear cells (PBMCs), taken before the fourth cycle of nivolumab. The chain has TRBV7-6 and TRBJ2-7, with TRBD1 matching over 8 bases. The source of this sequence is a human donor with classical Hodgkin lymphoma. CDR3: CASSTGQGQTYEQYF. The CDR3 DNA sequence: TGTGCCAGCAGCACTGGACAGGGTCAGACCTACGAGCAGTACTTC.